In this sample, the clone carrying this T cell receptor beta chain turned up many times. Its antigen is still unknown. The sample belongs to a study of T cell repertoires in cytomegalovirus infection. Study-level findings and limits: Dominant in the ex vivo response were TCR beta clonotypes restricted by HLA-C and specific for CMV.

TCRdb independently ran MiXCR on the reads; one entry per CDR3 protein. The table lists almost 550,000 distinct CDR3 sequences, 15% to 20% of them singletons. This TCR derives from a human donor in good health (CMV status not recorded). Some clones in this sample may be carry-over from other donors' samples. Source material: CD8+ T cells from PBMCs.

CDR3 residues: CASSPIGGQSSYNEQFF. The CDR3 DNA sequence: TGTGCCAGCAGCCCCATCGGGGGGCAGAGCTCCTACAATGAGCAGTTCTTC. This chain joins TRBV7-9 and TRBJ2-1; D possibly corresponds to TRBD2 (7 bases). V lost 5 bases to trimming and J lost 0 bases, with 17 bases between them. Germline V gene sequence: CDR1 SEHNR, CDR2 FQNEAQ (reference sequence). The CDR3 is made up of 17 amino acids. Full variable domain (outside the CDR3, taken from reference TRBV7-9 and TRBJ2-1): DTGVSQNPRHKITKRGQNVTFRCDPISEHNRLYWYRQTLGQGPEFLTYFQNEAQLEKSRLLSDRFSAERPKGSFSTLEIQRTEQGDSAMYLCASSPIGGQSSYNEQFFGPGTRLTVL.